The clone carrying this TCR beta chain has just a few counts. What it binds is unknown. The record originates from a study of T-cell memory formation after mild COVID-19. Study-level findings and limits: A second wave expanding day 15 to 37 was CD4+-biased; contracting clones were balanced. Contracting CD8+ clones were enriched in EMRA, CD4+ mainly in CM and EM.

The germline CDR1 and CDR2 sequences are MDHEN and SYDVKM. The CDR3 contains 14 residues. V lost 3 bases to trimming and J lost 4 bases, with 12 bases between them. TCRdb reanalysed the 5' RACE reads using MiXCR and keeps one entry per CDR3 protein. The sample includes hundreds of thousands of distinct CDR3 sequences, about 16% of them seen just once. The sequence was obtained from a man aged 18 to 29 who had mild COVID-19 (a few samples of this study predate the infection). Cell type and time point are not known. The chain uses TRBV28 and TRBJ2-5; tentatively, D is TRBD1 (7 bases). Sequencing input: PBMCs or a T cell subset sorted from them (not recorded which). CDR3 protein: CASSLEQGGETQYF. CDR3 DNA: TGTGCCAGCAGTTTGGAGCAGGGGGGAGAGACCCAGTACTTC.